A single sample gave rise to the 7 T cell receptor beta chains below, sequenced in a study of T cells in Graves' hyperthyroidism and ophthalmopathy. Amplification of TCR beta CDR3 regions used RNA as the template. Primed by the HTBI set, a first-round RT-PCR was run on the TCR CDR3. From the multiplex PCR reads, TCRdb called clonotypes with MiXCR, one entry per CDR3 protein. The table has hundreds of thousands of distinct CDR3 sequences, over 15% seen once; the top ten hold over 45%. What was sequenced was blood. The receptors derive from an older woman with Graves' ophthalmopathy.

This chain uses TRBV5-6 with TRBJ2-7, with D unclear. CDR1 is SGHDT and CDR2 is YYEEEE in the germline V gene. This CDR3 is built from 15 residues. Trimming took 1 base from V and 4 from J, leaving 15 bases between them. This chain's CDR3 is CASSLRAPGRYEQYF. The CDR3 DNA sequence: TGTGCCAGCAGCTTGCGGGCCCCCGGGCGGTACGAGCAGTACTTC.

The chain is built from TRBV2 and TRBJ2-5; 9 nucleotides align to TRBD2. CDR1 is SNHLY, CDR2 FYNNEI, per germline. This CDR3 has 16 residues. V shed 2 bases and J 6 bases; nucleotides not matched to a gene: 10. CDR3 residues: CASSELWRGGEKTQYF. The CDR3 DNA follows: TGTGCCAGCAGTGAACTCTGGCGGGGGGGGGAAAAGACCCAGTACTTC.

On this clonotype itself: Since a much larger clone is just one base distant, this may be a read error. This sequence joins TRBV7-9 and TRBJ2-7, with D perhaps given as TRBD1 or TRBD2 (6 bases each). Germline CDR1 reads SEHNR; CDR2 reads FQNEAQ (reference sequence). This CDR3 region has 14 residues. The chain's CDR3 is CASSGRDTYYGQYF. CDR3 nucleotides: TGTGCCAGCAGCGGGCGGGACACTTACTACGGGCAGTACTTC.

This clonotype was seen many times. This chain connects TRBV7-9 to TRBJ1-2; D gene uncertain. The CDR3 loop spans 18 amino acids. In germline, CDR1 is SEHNR, CDR2 FQNEAQ (reference sequence). With 5 bases removed from V and 1 base from J, the gap between germline ends came to 23 bases. CDR3 protein: CASSHPRSGGNLNYGYTF. As DNA, the CDR3 is TGTGCCAGCAGCCACCCACGTTCGGGAGGCAACCTTAACTATGGCTACACCTTC.

On this clonotype: A read error is possible here, since a much larger clone lies one base away. The gene calls are TRBV7-2 and TRBJ2-2; D may be TRBD2 (5 bases). Germline-derived CDR1 and CDR2 are SGHTA and FQGNSA. The ends were cut back, 5 bases at V and 4 bases at J, with 11 bases in the middle. CDR3 size: 14 residues. CDR3 sequence (DNA): TGTGCCAGCAGCCCAATGGGGAGCACCGGGGAGCTGTTTTTT. This sequence encodes CASSPMGSTGELFF.

The chain has TRBV20-1 and TRBJ2-5, with D unresolved. The germline CDR1 and CDR2 sequences are DFQATT and SNEGSKA (reference sequence). The CDR3 consists of 12 residues. V was pared by 6 bases and J by 10 bases, with 18 bases between. The CDR3, as DNA: TGCAGTGCCTGGGAATCCCATGATGGCCAGTACTTC. Its protein product is CSAWESHDGQYF.

The chain links TRBV9 to TRBJ2-7; 9 nucleotides match TRBD2. Germline CDR1 reads SGDLS; CDR2 reads YYNGEE. The CDR3 length is 16 residues. V shed 3 bases and J 5 bases; nucleotides not matched to a gene: 12. CDR3 amino acids: CASSGDPREGDHEQYF. In nucleotides, the CDR3 is TGTGCCAGCAGCGGGGATCCGCGGGAGGGGGACCACGAGCAGTACTTC.